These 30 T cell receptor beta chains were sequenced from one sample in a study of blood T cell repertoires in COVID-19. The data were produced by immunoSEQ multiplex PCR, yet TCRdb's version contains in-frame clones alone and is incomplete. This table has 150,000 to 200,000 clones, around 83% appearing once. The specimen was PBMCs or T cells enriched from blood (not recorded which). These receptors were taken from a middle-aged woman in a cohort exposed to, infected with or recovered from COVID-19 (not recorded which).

As DNA, the CDR3 is TGTGCCAGCAGCTTCCCCCGACAGGGCCACCTGACCTACGAGCAGTACTTC. This codes for CASSFPRQGHLTYEQYF. The genes are TRBV7-8 and TRBJ2-7; 7 bases line up with TRBD1. The CDR3 has 17 amino acids. V was clipped by 3 bases and J by 2 bases; unmatched bases: 13. Per germline, CDR1 SGHVS and CDR2 FQNEAQ.

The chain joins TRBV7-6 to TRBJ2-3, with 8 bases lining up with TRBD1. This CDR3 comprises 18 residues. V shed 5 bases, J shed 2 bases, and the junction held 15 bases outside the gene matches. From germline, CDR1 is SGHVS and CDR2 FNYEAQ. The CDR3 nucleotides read TGTGCCAGCAGCGGAGGCCAAAGACAGGGGTATCACACAGATACGCAGTATTTT. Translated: CASSGGQRQGYHTDTQYF. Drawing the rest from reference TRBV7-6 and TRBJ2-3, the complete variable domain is GAGVSQSPRYKVTKRGQDVALRCDPISGHVSLYWYRQALGQGPEFLTYFNYEAQQDKSGLPNDRFSAERPEGSISTLTIQRTEQRDSAMYRCASSGGQRQGYHTDTQYFGPGTRLTVL.

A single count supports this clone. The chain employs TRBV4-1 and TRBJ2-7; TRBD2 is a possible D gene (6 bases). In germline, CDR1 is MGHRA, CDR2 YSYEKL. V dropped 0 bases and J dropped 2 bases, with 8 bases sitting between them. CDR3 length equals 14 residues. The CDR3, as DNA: TGCGCCAGCAGCCAAGATGGGGGGACCTACGAGCAGTACTTC. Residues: CASSQDGGTYEQYF.

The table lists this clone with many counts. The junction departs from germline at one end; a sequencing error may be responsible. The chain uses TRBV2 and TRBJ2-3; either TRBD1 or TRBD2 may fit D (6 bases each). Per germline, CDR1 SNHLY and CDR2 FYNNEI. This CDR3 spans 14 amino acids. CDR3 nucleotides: TGTGCCAGCAGCGAAGGGGGGCCGGGAGATACGCAGTATTTT. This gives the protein CASSEGGPGDTQYF. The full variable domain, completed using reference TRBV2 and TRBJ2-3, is EPEVTQTPSHQVTQMGQEVILRCVPISNHLYFYWYRQILGQKVEFLVSFYNNEISEKSEIFDDQFSVERPDGSNFTLKIRSTKLEDSAMYFCASSEGGPGDTQYFGPGTRLTVL.

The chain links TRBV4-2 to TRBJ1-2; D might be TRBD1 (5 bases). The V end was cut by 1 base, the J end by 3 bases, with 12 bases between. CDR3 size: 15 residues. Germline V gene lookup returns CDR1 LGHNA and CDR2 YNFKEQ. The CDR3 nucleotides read TGTGCCAGCAGCCAAGCTGGGGGGGTGGACTATGGCTACACCTTC. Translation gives CASSQAGGVDYGYTF.

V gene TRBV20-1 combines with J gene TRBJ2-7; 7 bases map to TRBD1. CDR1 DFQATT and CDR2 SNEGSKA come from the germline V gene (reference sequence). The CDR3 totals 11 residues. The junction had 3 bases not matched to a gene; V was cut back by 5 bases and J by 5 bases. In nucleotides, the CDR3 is TGCAGTGCTTCCGGGACAGACGAGCAGTACTTC. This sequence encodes CSASGTDEQYF.

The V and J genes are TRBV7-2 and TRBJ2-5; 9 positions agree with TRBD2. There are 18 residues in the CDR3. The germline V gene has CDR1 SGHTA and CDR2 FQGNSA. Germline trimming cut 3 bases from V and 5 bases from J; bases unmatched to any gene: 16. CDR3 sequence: CASSFYPRGGRRGETQYF. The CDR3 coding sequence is TGTGCCAGCAGCTTCTACCCGCGGGGGGGGCGGAGAGGTGAGACCCAGTACTTC.

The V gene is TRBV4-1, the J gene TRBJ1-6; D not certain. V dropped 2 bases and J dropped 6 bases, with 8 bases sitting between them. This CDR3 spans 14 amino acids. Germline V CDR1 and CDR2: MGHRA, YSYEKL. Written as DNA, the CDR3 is TGCGCCAGCAGCCAACCGAGCATTAATTCACCCCTCCACTTT. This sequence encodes CASSQPSINSPLHF.

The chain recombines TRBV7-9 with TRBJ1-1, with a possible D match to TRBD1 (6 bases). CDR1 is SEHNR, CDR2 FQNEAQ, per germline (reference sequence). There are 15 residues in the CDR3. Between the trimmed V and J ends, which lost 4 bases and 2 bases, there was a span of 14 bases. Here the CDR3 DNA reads TGTGCCAGCAGCTCACAGACAGGCGATAACACTGAAGCTTTCTTT. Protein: CASSSQTGDNTEAFF. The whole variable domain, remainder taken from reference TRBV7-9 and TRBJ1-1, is DTGVSQNPRHKITKRGQNVTFRCDPISEHNRLYWYRQTLGQGPEFLTYFQNEAQLEKSRLLSDRFSAERPKGSFSTLEIQRTEQGDSAMYLCASSSQTGDNTEAFFGQGTRLTVV.

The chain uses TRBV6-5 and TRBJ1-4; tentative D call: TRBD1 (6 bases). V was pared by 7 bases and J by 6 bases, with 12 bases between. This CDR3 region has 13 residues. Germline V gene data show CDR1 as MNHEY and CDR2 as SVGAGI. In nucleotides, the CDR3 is TGTGCCAGCATGGGGGGGCTGTATGAAAAACTGTTTTTT. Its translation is CASMGGLYEKLFF.

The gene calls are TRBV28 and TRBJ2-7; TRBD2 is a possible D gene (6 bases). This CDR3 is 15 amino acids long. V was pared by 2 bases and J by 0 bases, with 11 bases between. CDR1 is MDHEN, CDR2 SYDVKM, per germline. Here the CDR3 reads CASSLPGLASYEQYF. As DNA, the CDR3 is TGTGCCAGCAGTTTACCGGGACTGGCCTCCTACGAGCAGTACTTC.

CDR3 in DNA: TGTGCCAGCAGTTTAGGGGCGACAGGGGTCTATGGCTACACCTTC. Its protein is CASSLGATGVYGYTF. The J gene is TRBJ1-2, the V gene TRBV27, with 8 bases matching TRBD1. V trimming: 2 bases; J trimming: 4 bases; junction bases outside the gene matches: 6. The CDR3 is 15 amino acids. Germline loops: CDR1 MNHEY, CDR2 SMNVEV (reference sequence).

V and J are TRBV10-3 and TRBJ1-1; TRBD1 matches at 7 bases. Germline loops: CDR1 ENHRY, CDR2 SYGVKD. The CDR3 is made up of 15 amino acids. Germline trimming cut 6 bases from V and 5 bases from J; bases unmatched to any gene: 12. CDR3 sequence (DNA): TGTGCCATCAGAGATGGAAACAGGGGAAGGACTGAAGCTTTCTTT. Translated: CAIRDGNRGRTEAFF.

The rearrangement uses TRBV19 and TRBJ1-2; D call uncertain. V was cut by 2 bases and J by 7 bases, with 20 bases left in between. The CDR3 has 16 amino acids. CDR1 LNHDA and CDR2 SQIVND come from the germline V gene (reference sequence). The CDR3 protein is CASSISHLREGSGYTF. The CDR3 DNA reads TGTGCCAGTAGTATATCCCACCTCCGTGAGGGCTCTGGCTACACCTTC.

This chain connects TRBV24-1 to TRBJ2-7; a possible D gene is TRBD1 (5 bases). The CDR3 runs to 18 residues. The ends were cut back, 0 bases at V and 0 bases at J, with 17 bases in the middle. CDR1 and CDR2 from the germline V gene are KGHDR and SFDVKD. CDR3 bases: TGTGCCACCAGTGATTTGCGCCAGGACAAACTTCACTCCTACGAGCAGTACTTC. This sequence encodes CATSDLRQDKLHSYEQYF.

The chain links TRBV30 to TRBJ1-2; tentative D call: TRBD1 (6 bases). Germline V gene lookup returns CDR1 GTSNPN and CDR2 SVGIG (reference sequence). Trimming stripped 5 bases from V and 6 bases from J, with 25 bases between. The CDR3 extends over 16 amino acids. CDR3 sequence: CAWEPVRAGDEDGYTF. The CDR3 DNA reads TGTGCCTGGGAGCCGGTGCGGGCAGGGGATGAGGATGGCTACACCTTC.

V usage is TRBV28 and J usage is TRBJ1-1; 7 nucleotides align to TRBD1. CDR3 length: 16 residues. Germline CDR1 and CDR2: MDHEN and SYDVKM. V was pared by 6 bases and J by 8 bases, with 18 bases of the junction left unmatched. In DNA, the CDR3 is TGTGCCAGCAGCATGCCCACGATAACAGGGGACCAGGAAGCTTTCTTT. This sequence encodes CASSMPTITGDQEAFF.

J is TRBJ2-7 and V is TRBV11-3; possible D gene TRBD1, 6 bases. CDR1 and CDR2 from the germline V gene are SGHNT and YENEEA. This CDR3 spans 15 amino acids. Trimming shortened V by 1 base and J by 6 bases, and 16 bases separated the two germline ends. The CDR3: CASSLAPLDRCEQYF. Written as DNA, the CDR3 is TGTGCCAGCAGCTTAGCCCCACTTGACAGGTGCGAGCAGTACTTC.

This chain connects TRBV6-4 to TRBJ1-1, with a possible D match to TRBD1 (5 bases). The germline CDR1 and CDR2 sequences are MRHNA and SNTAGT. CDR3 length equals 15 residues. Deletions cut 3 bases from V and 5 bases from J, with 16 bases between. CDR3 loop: CASSEVEGAGTEAFF. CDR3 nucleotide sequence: TGTGCCAGCAGTGAAGTGGAGGGCGCAGGGACTGAAGCTTTCTTT.

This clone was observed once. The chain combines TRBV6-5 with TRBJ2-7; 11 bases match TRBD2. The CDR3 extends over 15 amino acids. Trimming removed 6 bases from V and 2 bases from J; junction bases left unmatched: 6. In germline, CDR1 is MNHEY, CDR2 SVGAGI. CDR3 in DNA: TGTGCCAGCAGGGGGGGGACTAGCGGAACCTACGAGCAGTACTTC. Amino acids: CASRGGTSGTYEQYF.

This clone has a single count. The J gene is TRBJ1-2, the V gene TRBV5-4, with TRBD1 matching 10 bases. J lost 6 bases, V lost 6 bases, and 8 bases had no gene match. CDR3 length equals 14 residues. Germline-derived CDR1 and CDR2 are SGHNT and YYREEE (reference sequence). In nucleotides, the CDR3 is TGTGCCAGCAACCTACCGGGACAGGGGAATGGCTACACCTTC. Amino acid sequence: CASNLPGQGNGYTF.

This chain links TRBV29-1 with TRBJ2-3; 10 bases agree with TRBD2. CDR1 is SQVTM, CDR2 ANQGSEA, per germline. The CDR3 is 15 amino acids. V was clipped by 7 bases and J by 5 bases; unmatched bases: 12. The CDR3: CSATPSGRAGDTQYF. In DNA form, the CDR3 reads TGCAGCGCCACACCCAGCGGGAGGGCCGGAGATACGCAGTATTTT.

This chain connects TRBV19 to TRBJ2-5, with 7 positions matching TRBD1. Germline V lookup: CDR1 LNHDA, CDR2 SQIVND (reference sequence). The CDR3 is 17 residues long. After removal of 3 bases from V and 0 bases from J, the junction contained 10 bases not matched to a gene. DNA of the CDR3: TGTGCCAGTAGTATTGCGTCAGACAGGGAGTACCAAGAGACCCAGTACTTC. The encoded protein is CASSIASDREYQETQYF.

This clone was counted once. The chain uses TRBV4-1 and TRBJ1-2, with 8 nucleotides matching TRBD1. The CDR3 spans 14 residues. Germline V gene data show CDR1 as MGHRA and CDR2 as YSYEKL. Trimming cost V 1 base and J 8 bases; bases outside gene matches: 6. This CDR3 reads CASSQGTGKEGYTF. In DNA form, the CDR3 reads TGCGCCAGCAGCCAAGGGACAGGGAAGGAGGGCTACACCTTC.

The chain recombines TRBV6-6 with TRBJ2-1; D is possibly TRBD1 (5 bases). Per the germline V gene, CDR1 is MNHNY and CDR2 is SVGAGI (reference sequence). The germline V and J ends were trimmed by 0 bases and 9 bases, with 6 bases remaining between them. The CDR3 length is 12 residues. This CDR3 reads CASSYSGREQFF. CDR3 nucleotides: TGTGCCAGCAGTTACTCGGGGCGTGAGCAGTTCTTC.

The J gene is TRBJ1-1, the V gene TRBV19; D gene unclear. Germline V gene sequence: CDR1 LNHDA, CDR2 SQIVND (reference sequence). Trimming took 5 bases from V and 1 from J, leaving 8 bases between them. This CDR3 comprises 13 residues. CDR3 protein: CASSWRENTEAFF. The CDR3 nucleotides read TGTGCCAGTAGTTGGCGGGAGAACACTGAAGCTTTCTTT.

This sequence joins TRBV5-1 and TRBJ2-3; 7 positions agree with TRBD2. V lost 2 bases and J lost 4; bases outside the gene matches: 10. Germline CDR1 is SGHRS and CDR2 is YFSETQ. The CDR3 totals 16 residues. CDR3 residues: CASSFVTGGFADTQYF. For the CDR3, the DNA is TGCGCCAGCAGCTTCGTTACCGGGGGGTTCGCAGATACGCAGTATTTT.

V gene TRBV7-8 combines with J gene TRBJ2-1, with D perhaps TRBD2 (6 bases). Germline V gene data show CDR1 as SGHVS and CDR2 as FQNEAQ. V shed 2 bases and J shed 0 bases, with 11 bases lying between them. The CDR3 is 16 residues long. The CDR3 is CASSLRGRSSYNEQFF. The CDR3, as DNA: TGTGCCAGCAGCTTACGGGGGAGGAGCTCCTACAATGAGCAGTTCTTC.

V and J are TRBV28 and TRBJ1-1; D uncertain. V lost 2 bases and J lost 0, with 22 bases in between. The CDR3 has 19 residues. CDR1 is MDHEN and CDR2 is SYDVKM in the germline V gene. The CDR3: CASSLIDGRVRFMNTEAFF. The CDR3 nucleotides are TGTGCCAGCAGTTTAATTGATGGGCGTGTGAGATTTATGAACACTGAAGCTTTCTTT.

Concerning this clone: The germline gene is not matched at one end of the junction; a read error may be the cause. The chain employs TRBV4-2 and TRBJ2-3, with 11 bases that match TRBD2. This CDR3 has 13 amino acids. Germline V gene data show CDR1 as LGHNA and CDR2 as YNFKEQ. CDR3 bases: TGTGCCAGCAGCCAATGGGCTAGCGGGAGGCAGGTTTTT. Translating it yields CASSQWASGRQVF.